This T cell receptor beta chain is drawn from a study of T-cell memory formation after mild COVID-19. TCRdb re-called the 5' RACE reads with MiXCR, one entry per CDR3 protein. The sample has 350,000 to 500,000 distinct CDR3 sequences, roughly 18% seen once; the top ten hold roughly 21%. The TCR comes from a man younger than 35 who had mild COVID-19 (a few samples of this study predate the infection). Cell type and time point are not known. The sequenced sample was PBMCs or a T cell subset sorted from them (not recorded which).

The CDR3 region is CASGGGSYEQYV. The CDR3 DNA is TGTGCCAGCGGTGGAGGCTCCTACGAGCAGTACGTC. The chain uses TRBV7-9 and TRBJ2-7; tentatively, D is TRBD2 (5 bases). Germline CDR1 SEHNR, CDR2 FQNEAQ (reference sequence). Deletions cut 8 bases from V and 0 bases from J, with 8 bases between. This CDR3 spans 12 amino acids.